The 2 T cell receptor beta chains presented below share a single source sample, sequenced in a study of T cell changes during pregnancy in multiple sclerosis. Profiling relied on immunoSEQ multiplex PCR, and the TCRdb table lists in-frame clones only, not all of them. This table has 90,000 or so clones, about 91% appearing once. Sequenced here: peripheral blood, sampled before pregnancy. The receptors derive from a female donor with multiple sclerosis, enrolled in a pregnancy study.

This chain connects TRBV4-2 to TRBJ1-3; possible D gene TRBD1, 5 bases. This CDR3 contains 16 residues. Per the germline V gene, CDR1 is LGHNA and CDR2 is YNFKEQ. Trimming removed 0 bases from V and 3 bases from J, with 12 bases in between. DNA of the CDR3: TGTGCCAGCAGCCAAGAGCCCCGGGGGGGTGGAAACACCATATATTTT. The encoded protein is CASSQEPRGGGNTIYF.

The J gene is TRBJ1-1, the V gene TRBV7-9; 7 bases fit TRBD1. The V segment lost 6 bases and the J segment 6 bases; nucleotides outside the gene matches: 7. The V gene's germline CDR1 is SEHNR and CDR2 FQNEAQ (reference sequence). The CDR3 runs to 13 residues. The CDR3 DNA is TGTGCCAGCAGTTTACAGGGGAAGGCTGAAGCTTTCTTT. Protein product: CASSLQGKAEAFF.